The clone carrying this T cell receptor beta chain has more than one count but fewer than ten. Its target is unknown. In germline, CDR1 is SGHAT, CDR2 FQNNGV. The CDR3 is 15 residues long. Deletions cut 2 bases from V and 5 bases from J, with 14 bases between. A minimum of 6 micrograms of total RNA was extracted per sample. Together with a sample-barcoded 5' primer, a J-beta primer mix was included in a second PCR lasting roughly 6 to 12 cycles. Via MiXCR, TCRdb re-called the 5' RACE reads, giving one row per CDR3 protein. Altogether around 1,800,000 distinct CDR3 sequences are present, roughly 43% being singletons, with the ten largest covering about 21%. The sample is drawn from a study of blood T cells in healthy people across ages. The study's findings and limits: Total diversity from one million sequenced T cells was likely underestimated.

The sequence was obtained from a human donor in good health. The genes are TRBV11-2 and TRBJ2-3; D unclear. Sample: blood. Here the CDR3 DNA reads TGTGCCAGCAGCTTAACCCAAATGTCAGGAGATACGCAGTATTTT. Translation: CASSLTQMSGDTQYF.